This T cell receptor (beta chain) originates from a study of shared clonotypes between healthy human individuals. Study-level points and caveats: Sample collection involved blood only; tissue repertoires are likely different.

Germline loops: CDR1 MNHNS, CDR2 SASEGT. Deletions cut 4 bases from V and 5 bases from J, with 6 bases between. The CDR3 runs 11 residues. As concerns this clone: Its antigen is still unknown.

Sequencing was performed with immunoSEQ multiplex PCR; in TCRdb, only in-frame clones are kept and a portion is missing. The repertoire holds a few hundred thousand clones, with 50% to 75% as singletons. This sequence was found in a man aged 25-40 years in good health. The chain uses TRBV6-1 and TRBJ2-7; D not certain. The sequenced sample was memory CD4+ T cells sorted from blood. Subset reported: CD45RA-negative fraction. Written as DNA, the CDR3 is TGTGCCAGCAGTGTAACCAACGAGCAGTACTTC. Its protein is CASSVTNEQYF.